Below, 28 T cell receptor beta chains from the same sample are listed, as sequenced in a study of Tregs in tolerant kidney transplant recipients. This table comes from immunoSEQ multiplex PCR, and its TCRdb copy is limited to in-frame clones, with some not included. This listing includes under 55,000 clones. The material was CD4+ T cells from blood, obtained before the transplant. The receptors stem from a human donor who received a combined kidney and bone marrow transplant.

The CDR3 here is CASSPERGGTDTQYF. The DNA read from the CDR3 is TGTGCCAGCAGCCCCGAAAGGGGAGGCACAGATACG. The chain has TRBV7-6 and TRBJ2-3; D is perhaps TRBD1 or TRBD2 (5 bases each). The read gets to within 3 residues of the CDR3 end, and the germline J gene fills in the rest. The V end was cut by 5 bases, the J end by 1 base, with 13 bases between. The CDR3 loop spans 15 amino acids. Germline values: CDR1 SGHVS, CDR2 FNYEAQ.

CDR3 sequence reads: CAWSRAGIQETQYF. The sequenced part of the CDR3 DNA is TGTGCCTGGAGTAGGGCGGGGATTCAAGAGACC. The chain has TRBV30 and TRBJ2-5; the D gene is possibly TRBD2 (6 bases). The observed sequence ends 3 residues before the CDR3 terminus, with the missing tail filled in from the germline J gene. Germline CDR1 reads GTSNPN; CDR2 reads SVGIG (reference sequence). V was clipped by 2 bases and J by 2 bases, with 12 bases between them. The length of the CDR3 is 14 residues. Filled out from reference TRBV30 and TRBJ2-5, the complete variable domain reads SQTIHQWPATLVQPVGSPLSLECTVEGTSNPNLYWYRQAAGRGLQLLFYSVGIGQISSEVPQNLSASRPQDRQFILSSKKLLLSDSGFYLCAWSRAGIQETQYFGPGTRLLVL.

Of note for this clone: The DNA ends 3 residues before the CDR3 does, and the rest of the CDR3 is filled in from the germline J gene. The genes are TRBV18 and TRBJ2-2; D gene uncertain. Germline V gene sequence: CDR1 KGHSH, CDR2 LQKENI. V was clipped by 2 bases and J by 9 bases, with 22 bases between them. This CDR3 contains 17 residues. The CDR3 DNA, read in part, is TGTGCCAGCTCACCAGAGGCCGCCAGGCTTGCTGTCTGGGAG. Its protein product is CASSPEAARLAVWE. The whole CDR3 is CASSPEAARLAVWELFF. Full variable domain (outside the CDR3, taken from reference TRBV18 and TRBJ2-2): NAGVMQNPRHLVRRRGQEARLRCSPMKGHSHVYWYRQLPEEGLKFMVYLQKENIIDESGMPKERFSAEFPKEGPSILRIQQVVRGDSAAYFCASSPEAARLAVWELFFGEGSRLTVL.

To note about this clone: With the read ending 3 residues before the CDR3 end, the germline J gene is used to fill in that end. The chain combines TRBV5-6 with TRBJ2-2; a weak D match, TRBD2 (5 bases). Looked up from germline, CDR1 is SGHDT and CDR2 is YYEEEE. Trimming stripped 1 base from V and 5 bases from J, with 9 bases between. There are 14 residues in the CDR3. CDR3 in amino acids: CASSLLRGTGELFF. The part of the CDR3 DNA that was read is TGTGCCAGCAGCTTGCTTCGGGGTACCGGGGAG. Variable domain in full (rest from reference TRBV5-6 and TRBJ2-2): DAGVTQSPTHLIKTRGQQVTLRCSPKSGHDTVSWYQQALGQGPQFIFQYYEEEERQRGNFPDRFSGHQFPNYSSELNVNALLLGDSALYLCASSLLRGTGELFFGEGSRLTVL.

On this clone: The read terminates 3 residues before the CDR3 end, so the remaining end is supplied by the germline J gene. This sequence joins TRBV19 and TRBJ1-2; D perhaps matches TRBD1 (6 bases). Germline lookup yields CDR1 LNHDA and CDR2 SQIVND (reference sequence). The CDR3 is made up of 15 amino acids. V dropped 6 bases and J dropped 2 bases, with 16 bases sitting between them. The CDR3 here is CASSPTGLANYGYTF. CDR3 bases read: TGTGCCAGTAGCCCCACAGGGTTGGCGAACTATGGC.

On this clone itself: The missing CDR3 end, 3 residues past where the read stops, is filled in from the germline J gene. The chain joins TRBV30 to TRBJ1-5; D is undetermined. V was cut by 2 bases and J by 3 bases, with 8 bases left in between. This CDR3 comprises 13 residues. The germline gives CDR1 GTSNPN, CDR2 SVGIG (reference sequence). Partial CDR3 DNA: TGTGCCTGGAGTACTAACCCCAATCAGCCC. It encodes CAWSTNPNQP. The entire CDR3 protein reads CAWSTNPNQPQHF.

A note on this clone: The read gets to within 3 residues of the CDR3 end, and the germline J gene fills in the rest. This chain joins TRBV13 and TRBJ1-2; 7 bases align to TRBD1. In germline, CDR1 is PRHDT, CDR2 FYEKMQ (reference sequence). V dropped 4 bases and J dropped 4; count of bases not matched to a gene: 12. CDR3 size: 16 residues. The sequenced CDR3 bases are TGTGCCAGCAGCTATCGGACAGGACGGGACGGCTATGGC. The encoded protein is CASSYRTGRDGYG. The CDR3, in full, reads CASSYRTGRDGYGYTF.

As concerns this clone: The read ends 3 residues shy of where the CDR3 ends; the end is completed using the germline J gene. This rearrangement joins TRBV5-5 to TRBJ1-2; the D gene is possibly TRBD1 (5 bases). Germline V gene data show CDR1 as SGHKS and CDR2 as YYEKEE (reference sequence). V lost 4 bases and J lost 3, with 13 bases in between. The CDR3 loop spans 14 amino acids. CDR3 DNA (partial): TGTGCCAGCAGCCCCTCCGGAGGGGACTATGGC. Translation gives CASSPSGGDYG. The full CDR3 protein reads CASSPSGGDYGYTF. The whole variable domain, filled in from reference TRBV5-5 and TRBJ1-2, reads DAGVTQSPTHLIKTRGQQVTLRCSPISGHKSVSWYQQVLGQGPQFIFQYYEKEERGRGNFPDRFSARQFPNYSSELNVNALLLGDSALYLCASSPSGGDYGYTFGSGTRLTVV.

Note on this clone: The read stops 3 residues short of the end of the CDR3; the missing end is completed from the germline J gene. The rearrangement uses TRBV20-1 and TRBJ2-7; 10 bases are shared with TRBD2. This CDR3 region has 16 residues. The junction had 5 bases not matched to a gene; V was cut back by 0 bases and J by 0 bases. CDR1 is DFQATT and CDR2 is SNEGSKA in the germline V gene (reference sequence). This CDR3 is CSARDYSGRSSYEQYF. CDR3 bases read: TGCAGTGCTAGAGACTATAGCGGGAGGTCCTCCTACGAG.

The CDR3 bases that were read are TGTGCCAGCAGCCTCGACCCACAGGGGGATCCTGAA. Translated: CASSLDPQGDPE. Given in full, the CDR3 is CASSLDPQGDPEAFF. The rearrangement joins TRBV2 to TRBJ1-1; 8 nucleotides line up with TRBD1. The observed sequence ends 3 residues before the CDR3 terminus, with the missing tail filled in from the germline J gene. The trim removed 6 bases at V and 6 bases at J, leaving 12 bases unmatched. The CDR3 sequence is 15 residues long. From germline, CDR1 is SNHLY and CDR2 FYNNEI.

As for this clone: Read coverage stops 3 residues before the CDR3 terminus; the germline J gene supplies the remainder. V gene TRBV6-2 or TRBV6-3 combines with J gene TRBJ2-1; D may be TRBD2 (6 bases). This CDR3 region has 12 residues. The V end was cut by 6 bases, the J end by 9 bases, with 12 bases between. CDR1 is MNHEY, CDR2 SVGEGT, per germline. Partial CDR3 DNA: TGTGCCAGCAGGCGGGGACCGCTTGAG. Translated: CASRRGPLE. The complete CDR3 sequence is CASRRGPLEQFF.

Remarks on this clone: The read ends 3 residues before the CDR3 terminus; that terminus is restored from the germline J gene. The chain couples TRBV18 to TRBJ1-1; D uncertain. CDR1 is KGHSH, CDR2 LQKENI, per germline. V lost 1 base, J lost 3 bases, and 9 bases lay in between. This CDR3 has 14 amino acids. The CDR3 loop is CASSPQDGHTEAFF. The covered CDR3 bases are TGTGCCAGCTCACCACAGGATGGGCACACTGAA.

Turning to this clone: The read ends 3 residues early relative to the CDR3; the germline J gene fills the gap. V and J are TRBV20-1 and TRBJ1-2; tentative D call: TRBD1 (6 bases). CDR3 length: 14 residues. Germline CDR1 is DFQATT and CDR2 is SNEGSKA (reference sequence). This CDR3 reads CSARDVRGAGGYTF. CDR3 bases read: TGCAGTGCTAGAGACGTACGGGGGGCTGGCGGC.

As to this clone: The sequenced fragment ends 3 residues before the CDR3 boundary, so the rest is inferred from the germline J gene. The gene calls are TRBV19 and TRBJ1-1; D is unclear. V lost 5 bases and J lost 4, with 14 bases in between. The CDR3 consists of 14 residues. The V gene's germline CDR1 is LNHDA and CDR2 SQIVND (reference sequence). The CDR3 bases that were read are TGTGCCAGTAGTCGGAATTTAGCGGCCACTGAA. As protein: CASSRNLAATE. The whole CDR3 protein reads CASSRNLAATEAFF.

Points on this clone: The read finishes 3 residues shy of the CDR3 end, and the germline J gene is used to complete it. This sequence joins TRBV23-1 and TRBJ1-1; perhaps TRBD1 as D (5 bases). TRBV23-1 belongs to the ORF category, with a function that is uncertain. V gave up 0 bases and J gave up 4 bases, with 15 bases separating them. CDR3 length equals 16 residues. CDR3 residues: CASSQSLAQGVTEAFF. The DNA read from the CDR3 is TGCGCCAGCAGTCAATCTCTGGCCCAGGGAGTCACTGAA.

CDR3 in amino acids: CSVQGKSNTEAFF. The sequenced part of the CDR3 DNA is TGCAGCGTACAGGGAAAGTCCAACACTGAA. This rearrangement joins TRBV29-1 to TRBJ1-1, with a possible D match to TRBD1 (6 bases). The read ends 3 residues before the CDR3 terminus; that terminus is restored from the germline J gene. V lost 6 bases and J lost 2, with 13 bases in between. The CDR3 runs to 13 residues. Germline V gives CDR1 SQVTM, CDR2 ANQGSEA.

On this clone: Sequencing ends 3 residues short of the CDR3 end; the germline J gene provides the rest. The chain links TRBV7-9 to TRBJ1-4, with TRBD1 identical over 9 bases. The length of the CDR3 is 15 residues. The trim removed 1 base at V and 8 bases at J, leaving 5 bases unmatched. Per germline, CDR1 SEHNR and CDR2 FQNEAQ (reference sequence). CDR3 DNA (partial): TGTGCCAGCAGCTTAGGGGACAGGGAAGAGGAAAAA. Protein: CASSLGDREEEK. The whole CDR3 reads CASSLGDREEEKLFF.

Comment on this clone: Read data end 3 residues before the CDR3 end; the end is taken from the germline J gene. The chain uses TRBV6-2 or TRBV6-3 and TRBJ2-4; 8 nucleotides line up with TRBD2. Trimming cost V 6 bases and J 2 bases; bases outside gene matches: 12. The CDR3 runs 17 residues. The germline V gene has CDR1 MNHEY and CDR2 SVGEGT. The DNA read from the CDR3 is TGTGCCAGCAGGGGGCCCGGGACTAGGGAGCCCAAAAACATT. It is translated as CASRGPGTREPKNI. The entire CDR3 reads CASRGPGTREPKNIQYF.

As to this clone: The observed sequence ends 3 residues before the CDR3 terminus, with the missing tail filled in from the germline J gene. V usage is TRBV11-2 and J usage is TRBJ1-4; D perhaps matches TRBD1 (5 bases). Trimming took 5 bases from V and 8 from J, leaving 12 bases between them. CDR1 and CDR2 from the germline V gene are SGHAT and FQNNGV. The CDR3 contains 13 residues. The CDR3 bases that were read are TGTGCCAGCAGCCAGAGGGGAGCCGAAAAA. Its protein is CASSQRGAEK. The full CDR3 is CASSQRGAEKLFF.

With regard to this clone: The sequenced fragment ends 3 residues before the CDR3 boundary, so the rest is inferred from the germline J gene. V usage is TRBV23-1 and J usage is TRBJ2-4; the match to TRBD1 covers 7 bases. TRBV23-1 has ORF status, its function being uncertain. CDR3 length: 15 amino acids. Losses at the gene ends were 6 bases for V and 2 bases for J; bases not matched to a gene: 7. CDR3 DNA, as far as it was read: TGCGCCAGCAGACGACAGGGTACTCCCAAAAACATT. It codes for CASRRQGTPKNI. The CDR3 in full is CASRRQGTPKNIQYF.

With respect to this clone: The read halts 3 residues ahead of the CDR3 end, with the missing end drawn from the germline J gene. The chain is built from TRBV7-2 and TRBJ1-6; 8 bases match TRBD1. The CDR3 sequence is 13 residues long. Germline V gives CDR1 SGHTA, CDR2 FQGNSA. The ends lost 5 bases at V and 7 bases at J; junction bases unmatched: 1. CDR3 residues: CASSRQGNSPLHF. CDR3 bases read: TGTGCCAGCAGCCGACAGGGGAATTCACCC. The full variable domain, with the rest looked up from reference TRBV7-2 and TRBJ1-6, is GAGVSQSPSNKVTEKGKDVELRCDPISGHTALYWYRQSLGQGLEFLIYFQGNSAPDKSGLPSDRFSAERTGGSVSTLTIQRTQQEDSAVYLCASSRQGNSPLHFGNGTRLTVT.

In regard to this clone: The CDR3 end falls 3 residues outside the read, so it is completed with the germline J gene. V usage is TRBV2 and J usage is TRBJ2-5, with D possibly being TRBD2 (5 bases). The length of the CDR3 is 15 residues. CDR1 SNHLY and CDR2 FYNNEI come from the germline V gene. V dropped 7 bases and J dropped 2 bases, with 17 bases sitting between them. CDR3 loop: CASKRRLSDQETQYF. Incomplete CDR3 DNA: TGTGCCAGCAAGAGGAGACTATCGGATCAAGAGACC.

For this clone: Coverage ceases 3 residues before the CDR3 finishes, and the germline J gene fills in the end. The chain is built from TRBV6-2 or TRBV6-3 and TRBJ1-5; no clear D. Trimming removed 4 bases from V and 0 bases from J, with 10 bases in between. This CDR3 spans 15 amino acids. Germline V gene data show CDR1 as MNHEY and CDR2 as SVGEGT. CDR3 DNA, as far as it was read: TGTGCCAGCAGTTCGTCCCCAGATAGCAATCAGCCC. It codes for CASSSSPDSNQP. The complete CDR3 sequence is CASSSSPDSNQPQHF.

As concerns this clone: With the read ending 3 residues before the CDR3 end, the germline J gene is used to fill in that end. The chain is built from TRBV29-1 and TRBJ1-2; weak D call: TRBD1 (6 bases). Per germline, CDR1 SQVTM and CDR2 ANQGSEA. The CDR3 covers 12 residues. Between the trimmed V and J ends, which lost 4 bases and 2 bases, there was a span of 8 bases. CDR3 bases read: TGCAGCGTTGTAAGGGGGAACTATGGC. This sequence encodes CSVVRGNYG. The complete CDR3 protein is CSVVRGNYGYTF.

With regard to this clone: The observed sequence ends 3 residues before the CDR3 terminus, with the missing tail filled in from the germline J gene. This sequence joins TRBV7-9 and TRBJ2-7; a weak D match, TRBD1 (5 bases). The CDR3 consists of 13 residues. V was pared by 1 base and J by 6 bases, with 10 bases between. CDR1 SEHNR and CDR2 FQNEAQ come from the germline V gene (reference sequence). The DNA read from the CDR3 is TGTGCCAGCAGCTTAGACAGGATGGCCGAG. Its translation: CASSLDRMAE. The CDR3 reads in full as CASSLDRMAEQYF.

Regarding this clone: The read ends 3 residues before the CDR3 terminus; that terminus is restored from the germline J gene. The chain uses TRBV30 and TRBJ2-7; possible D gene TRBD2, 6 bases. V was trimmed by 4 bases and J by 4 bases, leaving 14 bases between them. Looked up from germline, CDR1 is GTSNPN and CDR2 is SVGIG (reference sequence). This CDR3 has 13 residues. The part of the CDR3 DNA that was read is TGTGCCTGGACCCTCGGGGGTAGGTACGAG. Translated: CAWTLGGRYE. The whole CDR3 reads CAWTLGGRYEQYF.

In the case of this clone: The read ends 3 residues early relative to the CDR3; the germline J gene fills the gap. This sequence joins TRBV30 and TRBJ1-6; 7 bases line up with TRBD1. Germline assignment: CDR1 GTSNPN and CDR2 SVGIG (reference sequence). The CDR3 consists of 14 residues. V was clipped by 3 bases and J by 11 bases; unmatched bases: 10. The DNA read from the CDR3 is TGTGCCTGGAGGCCCTGGACAGGAGACACACCC. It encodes CAWRPWTGDTP. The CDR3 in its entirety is CAWRPWTGDTPLHF.

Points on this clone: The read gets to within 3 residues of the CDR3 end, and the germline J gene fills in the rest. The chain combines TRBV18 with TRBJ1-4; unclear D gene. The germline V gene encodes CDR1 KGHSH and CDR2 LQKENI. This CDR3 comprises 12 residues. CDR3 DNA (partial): TGTGCCAGCTCACCAGGCCCGTACGAA. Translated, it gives CASSPGPYE. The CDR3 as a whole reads CASSPGPYELFF.